The following is a T cell receptor beta chain sequence with its context. These data come from a study of blood T cell repertoires in COVID-19. Study-wide background: Samples representing acute and convalescent COVID-19 were sourced from the United States, Italy and Spain.

Trimming took off 1 base at V and 7 bases at J, with 7 bases between the two ends. The CDR3 loop spans 13 amino acids. The data were produced by immunoSEQ multiplex PCR, yet TCRdb's version contains in-frame clones alone and is incomplete. The data show about 140,000 clones, with about 79% seen just once and 4.5% held by the top ten. The sample consisted of peripheral blood. This TCR was sampled from a woman older than 75 with active or convalescent COVID-19. V gene TRBV12-3 or TRBV12-4 combines with J gene TRBJ2-2; D is uncertain. CDR3 DNA sequence: TGTGCCAGCAGTTTAGGATCGGGCGGGGAGCTGTTTTTT. Its translation is CASSLGSGGELFF.